A single sample gave rise to the 2 T cell receptor beta chains below, sequenced in a study of T cell responses to AZD1222 COVID-19 vaccine. Produced via immunoSEQ multiplex PCR; TCRdb's table is partial and in-frame only. The sample yields 100,000 to 150,000 clones, just over 90% seen once. Specimen: peripheral blood, collected on day 0 of AZD1222 vaccination. These receptors originate from an adult in good health.

The chain uses TRBV18 and TRBJ2-5, with D possibly being TRBD2 (7 bases). The CDR3 runs 15 residues. Trimming took 1 base from V and 4 from J, leaving 13 bases between them. In germline, CDR1 is KGHSH, CDR2 LQKENI. The CDR3 nucleotides are TGTGCCAGCTCACCACGGTCAGGGGAGGGAGAGACCCAGTACTTC. As protein: CASSPRSGEGETQYF.

The chain links TRBV19 to TRBJ1-1, with 9 positions matching TRBD1. V dropped 4 bases and J dropped 1; count of bases not matched to a gene: 1. Germline V gene lookup returns CDR1 LNHDA and CDR2 SQIVND (reference sequence). The CDR3 length is 14 residues. The CDR3 nucleotides read TGTGCCAGTAGTAGGGGACAGGGGAACACTGAAGCTTTCTTT. Residues: CASSRGQGNTEAFF.